A single sample is the source of the 26 T cell receptor beta chains below, sequenced in a study of shared clonotypes between healthy human individuals. The method was immunoSEQ multiplex PCR; TCRdb's version includes in-frame clones alone and lacks a portion of them. The sample includes more than 400,000 clones, approximately 95% of them seen just once. The sample consisted of naive CD4+ T cells sorted from blood. Subset: CD45RA+ positively selected. These receptors originate from a woman aged 30 to 39 in good health.

The chain employs TRBV6-1 and TRBJ1-2; a weak D match, TRBD1 (6 bases). This CDR3 region has 14 residues. Germline-derived CDR1 and CDR2 are MNHNS and SASEGT. V was cut by 6 bases and J by 5 bases, with 16 bases left in between. In nucleotides, the CDR3 is TGTGCCAGCAGCCCGAGGGAGGGGGAGTATGGCTACACCTTC. Amino acids: CASSPREGEYGYTF.

The V and J genes are TRBV30 and TRBJ1-5; TRBD1 might be the D (6 bases). Germline V CDR1 and CDR2: GTSNPN, SVGIG (reference sequence). The V and J ends lost 7 bases and 2 bases respectively, with 9 bases between them. The CDR3 covers 12 residues. CDR3 in DNA: TGTGCCTTTAGACAGGGCAATCAGCCCCAGCATTTT. Translated: CAFRQGNQPQHF.

CDR3 amino acids: CASRTSGANVLTF. Here the CDR3 DNA reads TGTGCCAGCAGAACGTCGGGGGCCAACGTCCTGACTTTC. This rearrangement joins TRBV11-2 to TRBJ2-6; D call uncertain. Germline-derived CDR1 and CDR2 are SGHAT and FQNNGV. V was trimmed by 6 bases and J by 4 bases, leaving 7 bases between them. The CDR3 loop spans 13 amino acids.

This sequence joins TRBV5-4 and TRBJ1-3, with D tentatively TRBD1 (6 bases). Germline CDR1 is SGHNT and CDR2 is YYREEE (reference sequence). The CDR3 runs to 14 residues. The V and J ends lost 4 bases and 4 bases respectively, with 12 bases between them. CDR3 nucleotide sequence: TGTGCCAGCAGCGTGGGGGGGCTCGGAAACACCATATATTTT. Protein product: CASSVGGLGNTIYF.

The sample holds one count of this clone. V gene TRBV28 combines with J gene TRBJ1-1; D not certain. The germline V gene encodes CDR1 MDHEN and CDR2 SYDVKM. V shed 4 bases and J shed 7 bases, with 10 bases lying between them. The CDR3 is 12 amino acids. The CDR3 bases are TGTGCCAGCAGTTCCTTGGGGATTGAAGCTTTCTTT. Protein: CASSSLGIEAFF.

The count of this clone is one. The chain recombines TRBV7-2 with TRBJ1-3, with D perhaps matching TRBD1 (5 bases). Germline V gene data show CDR1 as SGHTA and CDR2 as FQGNSA. The CDR3 covers 15 residues. V gave up 2 bases and J gave up 0 bases, with 8 bases separating them. This chain's CDR3 is CASSLWTSSGNTIYF. The CDR3 nucleotides read TGTGCCAGCAGCTTATGGACATCCTCTGGAAACACCATATATTTT. The whole variable domain, remainder taken from reference TRBV7-2 and TRBJ1-3, is GAGVSQSPSNKVTEKGKDVELRCDPISGHTALYWYRQSLGQGLEFLIYFQGNSAPDKSGLPSDRFSAERTGGSVSTLTIQRTQQEDSAVYLCASSLWTSSGNTIYFGEGSWLTVV.

The gene calls are TRBV5-1 and TRBJ1-1, with TRBD1 as a possible D gene (5 bases). V was shortened by 4 bases and J by 0 bases, with 16 bases between the two germline ends. Per germline, CDR1 SGHRS and CDR2 YFSETQ. The CDR3 extends over 16 amino acids. CDR3 amino acids: CASSGDPPVMNTEAFF. Here the CDR3 DNA reads TGCGCCAGCAGCGGGGACCCGCCTGTAATGAACACTGAAGCTTTCTTT.

The chain recombines TRBV4-1 with TRBJ2-7; 7 bases are a match to TRBD2. Germline V gene sequence: CDR1 MGHRA, CDR2 YSYEKL. V gave up 0 bases and J gave up 3 bases; unmatched junction bases: 8. The CDR3 extends over 16 amino acids. Here the CDR3 reads CASSQEVLADIYEQYF. In DNA, the CDR3 is TGCGCCAGCAGCCAAGAGGTGCTAGCGGATATCTACGAGCAGTACTTC.

This clone was detected only once. The J gene is TRBJ2-6, the V gene TRBV28; D gene ambiguous. Germline V gene data show CDR1 as MDHEN and CDR2 as SYDVKM. The CDR3 spans 15 residues. Trimming shortened V by 2 bases and J by 0 bases, and 5 bases separated the two germline ends. CDR3 protein: CASSLENSGANVLTF. As DNA, the CDR3 is TGTGCCAGCAGTTTAGAGAACTCTGGGGCCAACGTCCTGACTTTC.

The chain combines TRBV19 with TRBJ2-2; D is possibly TRBD1 or TRBD2 (5 bases each). V gave up 5 bases and J gave up 6 bases, with 16 bases separating them. The CDR3 runs to 15 residues. The germline gives CDR1 LNHDA, CDR2 SQIVND (reference sequence). CDR3 protein: CASSLHGTSPGELFF. CDR3 sequence (DNA): TGTGCCAGTAGTCTCCACGGGACCTCCCCCGGGGAGCTGTTTTTT.

CDR3 sequence: CASSSVIAGYTGELFF. The CDR3 DNA is TGTGCCAGCAGTTCAGTAATAGCGGGGTACACCGGGGAGCTGTTTTTT. The rearrangement links TRBV27 to TRBJ2-2; 8 bases align to TRBD2. Looked up from germline, CDR1 is MNHEY and CDR2 is SMNVEV (reference sequence). Losses at the gene ends were 4 bases for V and 3 bases for J; bases not matched to a gene: 7. This CDR3 region has 16 residues.

This rearrangement joins TRBV27 to TRBJ2-1; 10 nucleotides align to TRBD2. The CDR3 loop spans 14 amino acids. CDR1 and CDR2 from the germline V gene are MNHEY and SMNVEV (reference sequence). The trim removed 7 bases at V and 6 bases at J, leaving 6 bases unmatched. The CDR3 loop is CASIGIAGGNEQFF. CDR3 nucleotide sequence: TGTGCCAGCATAGGGATAGCGGGAGGCAATGAGCAGTTCTTC.

J is TRBJ2-7 and V is TRBV28, with D hard to call. V lost 3 bases to trimming and J lost 4 bases, with 4 bases between them. Germline assignment: CDR1 MDHEN and CDR2 SYDVKM. The CDR3 runs to 11 residues. The CDR3 coding sequence is TGTGCCAGCAGTTTCCCATACGAGCAGTACTTC. This encodes CASSFPYEQYF.

This rearrangement joins TRBV28 to TRBJ2-6; D is unresolved. Per the germline V gene, CDR1 is MDHEN and CDR2 is SYDVKM. This CDR3 contains 13 residues. The CDR3 loop is CVTSFSGANVLTF. The CDR3 DNA sequence: TGTGTCACGTCCTTCTCTGGGGCCAACGTCCTGACTTTC.

This clone was found once. This chain uses TRBV6-1 with TRBJ2-7; 7 positions agree with TRBD1. Germline V gene data show CDR1 as MNHNS and CDR2 as SASEGT. CDR3 length equals 12 residues. V shed 5 bases, J shed 6 bases, and the junction held 4 bases outside the gene matches. In DNA form, the CDR3 reads TGTGCCAGCAGTATAAACAGGGGCGAGCAGTACTTC. It specifies CASSINRGEQYF.

The rearrangement uses TRBV7-9 and TRBJ2-5; D unresolved. CDR1 is SEHNR and CDR2 is FQNEAQ in the germline V gene (reference sequence). The CDR3 has 11 amino acids. V lost 5 bases, J lost 7 bases, and 8 bases lay in between. The CDR3 protein is CASSGSGTQYF. CDR3 nucleotide sequence: TGTGCCAGCAGCGGTAGTGGGACCCAGTACTTC.

This chain connects TRBV29-1 to TRBJ2-2; no reliable D call. The CDR3 is 16 amino acids. CDR1 is SQVTM, CDR2 ANQGSEA, per germline. Trimming stripped 6 bases from V and 2 bases from J, with 19 bases between. CDR3 amino acids: CSVRLGWQLNTGELFF. The CDR3 DNA follows: TGCAGCGTCCGCCTGGGTTGGCAGCTAAACACCGGGGAGCTGTTTTTT.

The chain is built from TRBV5-1 and TRBJ2-7; D is unclear. With 4 bases removed from V and 5 bases from J, the gap between germline ends came to 16 bases. The CDR3 is 14 amino acids. From germline, CDR1 is SGHRS and CDR2 YFSETQ. The CDR3 is CASSLEARFHEQYF. CDR3 nucleotide sequence: TGCGCCAGCAGCCTTGAAGCCAGGTTCCACGAGCAGTACTTC.

The chain carries TRBV18 and TRBJ2-3; maybe TRBD1 (5 bases). Trimming cost V 1 base and J 4 bases, with 12 bases left between them. CDR3 length: 15 residues. Germline-derived CDR1 and CDR2 are KGHSH and LQKENI. The CDR3 loop reads CASSPLIDSPDTQYF. The CDR3 coding sequence is TGTGCCAGCTCACCACTGATAGACAGCCCAGATACGCAGTATTTT.

V is TRBV19 and J is TRBJ2-3; tentatively, D is TRBD2 (6 bases). The V gene's germline CDR1 is LNHDA and CDR2 SQIVND (reference sequence). CDR3 length equals 16 residues. Trimming removed 3 bases from V and 5 bases from J, with 18 bases in between. CDR3 bases: TGTGCCAGTAGTATTCTTAGCGGCCCCTGGGAAGATACGCAGTATTTT. Protein: CASSILSGPWEDTQYF.

The chain is built from TRBV7-2 and TRBJ2-7; D remains ambiguous. The CDR3 length is 13 residues. In germline, CDR1 is SGHTA, CDR2 FQGNSA. Trimming removed 3 bases from V and 1 base from J, with 7 bases in between. CDR3 bases: TGTGCCAGCAGCTTCCCCAAGTCCTACGAGCAGTACTTC. Protein product: CASSFPKSYEQYF.

CDR3 in DNA: TGTGCCAGCAGCTTAGGTCTCGGCCAAGAGACCCAGTACTTC. It yields the protein CASSLGLGQETQYF. This chain connects TRBV13 to TRBJ2-5, with D unresolved. The CDR3 is 14 amino acids. CDR1 is PRHDT and CDR2 is FYEKMQ in the germline V gene (reference sequence). V lost 0 bases and J 1 base, leaving 6 bases between the germline ends.

The rearrangement links TRBV25-1 to TRBJ1-1; no clear D gene. Trimming took 5 bases from V and 0 from J, leaving 10 bases between them. Germline CDR1 is MGHDK and CDR2 is SYGVNS. The CDR3 consists of 14 residues. DNA for the CDR3: TGTGCCAGCAGTTTGTCCTGGCTGAACACTGAAGCTTTCTTT. Translating it yields CASSLSWLNTEAFF.

This sequence joins TRBV7-8 and TRBJ2-7, with 11 bases that match TRBD2. Per the germline V gene, CDR1 is SGHVS and CDR2 is FQNEAQ. The CDR3 runs to 16 residues. The junction had 10 bases not matched to a gene; V was cut back by 5 bases and J by 4 bases. The CDR3 DNA sequence: TGTGCCAGCAGCCCAATACGCCTAGCGGGAGGATACGAGCAGTACTTC. This translates into CASSPIRLAGGYEQYF.

The rearrangement links TRBV28 to TRBJ1-5; D gene unclear. V was clipped by 2 bases and J by 2 bases, with 4 bases between them. There are 13 residues in the CDR3. CDR1 and CDR2 from the germline V gene are MDHEN and SYDVKM. The CDR3 sequence: CASSLDGNQPQHF. Written as DNA, the CDR3 is TGTGCCAGCAGTTTAGATGGCAATCAGCCCCAGCATTTT.

The chain recombines TRBV2 with TRBJ1-2; no definite D call. The CDR3 length is 14 residues. Germline CDR1 SNHLY, CDR2 FYNNEI. V dropped 2 bases and J dropped 4 bases, with 11 bases sitting between them. CDR3 in amino acids: CASSESLQTYGYTF. CDR3 bases: TGTGCCAGCAGTGAAAGTTTACAGACCTATGGCTACACCTTC.